This T cell receptor (beta chain) is drawn from a study of blood T cell repertoires in COVID-19. This table comes from immunoSEQ multiplex PCR, and its TCRdb copy is limited to in-frame clones, with some not included. The data hold around 200,000 clones, with 80% to 90% observed a single time. The V and J ends lost 5 bases and 7 bases respectively, with 13 bases between them. CDR1 and CDR2 (germline): SGHRS, YFSETQ. There are 12 residues in the CDR3. The participants were between 18 and 89 years old and came from under 25 US areas. Cohorts were based on clinical histories the participants reported. This TCR was recovered from a woman aged 30 to 39 who had been exposed to COVID-19. This chain joins TRBV5-1 and TRBJ2-7; D might be TRBD1 (5 bases). Sequencing was carried out using PBMCs or T cells enriched from blood (not recorded which). The CDR3 sequence: CASRIAGQEQYF. The CDR3 DNA follows: TGCGCCAGCAGGATAGCAGGGCAGGAGCAGTACTTC.